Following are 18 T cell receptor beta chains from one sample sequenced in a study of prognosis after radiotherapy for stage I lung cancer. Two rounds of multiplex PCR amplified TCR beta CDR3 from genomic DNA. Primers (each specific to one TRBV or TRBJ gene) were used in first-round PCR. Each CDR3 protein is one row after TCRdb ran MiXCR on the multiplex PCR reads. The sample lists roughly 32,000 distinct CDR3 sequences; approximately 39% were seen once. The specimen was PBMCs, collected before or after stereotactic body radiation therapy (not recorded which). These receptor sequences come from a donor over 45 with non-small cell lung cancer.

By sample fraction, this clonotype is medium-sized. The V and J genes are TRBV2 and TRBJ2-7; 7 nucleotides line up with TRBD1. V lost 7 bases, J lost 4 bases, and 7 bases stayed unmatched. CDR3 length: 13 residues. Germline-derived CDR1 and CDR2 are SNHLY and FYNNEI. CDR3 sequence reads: CASNRDRRYEQYF. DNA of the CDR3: TGTGCCAGCAACCGGGACAGACGTTACGAGCAGTACTTC.

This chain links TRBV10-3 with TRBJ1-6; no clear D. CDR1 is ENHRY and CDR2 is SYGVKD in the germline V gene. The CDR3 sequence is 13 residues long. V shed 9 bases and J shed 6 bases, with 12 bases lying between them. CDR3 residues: CAIRTDPNSPLHF. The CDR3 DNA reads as TGTGCCATTCGGACGGACCCTAATTCACCCCTCCACTTT.

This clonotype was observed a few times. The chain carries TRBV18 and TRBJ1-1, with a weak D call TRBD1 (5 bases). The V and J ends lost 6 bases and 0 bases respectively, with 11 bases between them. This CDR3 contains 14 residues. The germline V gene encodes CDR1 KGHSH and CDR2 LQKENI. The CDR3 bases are TGTGCCAGCTCCCCCGGGACTTTGAACACTGAAGCTTTCTTT. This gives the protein CASSPGTLNTEAFF.

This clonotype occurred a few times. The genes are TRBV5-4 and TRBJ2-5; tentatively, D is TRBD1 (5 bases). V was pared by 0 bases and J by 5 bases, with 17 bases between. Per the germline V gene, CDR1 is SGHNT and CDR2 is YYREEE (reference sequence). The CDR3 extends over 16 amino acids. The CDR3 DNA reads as TGTGCCAGCAGCTTGGCGGCTCGCACAGGCGTGGAGACCCAGTACTTC. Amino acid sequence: CASSLAARTGVETQYF.

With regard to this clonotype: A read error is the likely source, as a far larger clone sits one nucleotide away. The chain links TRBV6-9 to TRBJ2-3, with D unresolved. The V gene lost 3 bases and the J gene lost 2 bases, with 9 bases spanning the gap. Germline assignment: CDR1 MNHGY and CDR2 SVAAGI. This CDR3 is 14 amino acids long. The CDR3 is CASSYGGITDTQYF. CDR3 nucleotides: TGTGCCAGCAGTTACGGCGGAATCACAGATACGCAGTATTTT.

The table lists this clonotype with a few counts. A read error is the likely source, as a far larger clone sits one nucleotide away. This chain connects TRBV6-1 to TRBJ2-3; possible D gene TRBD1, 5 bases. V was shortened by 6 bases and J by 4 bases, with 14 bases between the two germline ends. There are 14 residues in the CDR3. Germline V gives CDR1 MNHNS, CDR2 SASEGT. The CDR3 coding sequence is TGTGCCAGCAGACGAAACACAGGCCCAGATACGCAGTATTTT. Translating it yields CASRRNTGPDTQYF.

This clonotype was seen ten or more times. Here the CDR3 reads CASSQGQGGQPQHF. The CDR3 DNA reads as TGTGCCAGCTCACAGGGACAGGGCGGGCAGCCCCAGCATTTT. This chain links TRBV18 with TRBJ1-5; TRBD1 agrees at 9 bases. Germline CDR1 is KGHSH and CDR2 is LQKENI. The junction had 5 bases not matched to a gene; V was cut back by 4 bases and J by 7 bases. There are 14 residues in the CDR3.

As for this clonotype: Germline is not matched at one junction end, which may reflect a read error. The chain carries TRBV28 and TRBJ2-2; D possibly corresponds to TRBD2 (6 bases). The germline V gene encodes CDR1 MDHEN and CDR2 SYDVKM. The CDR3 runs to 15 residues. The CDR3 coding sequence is TGTGCCAGCATTTTATGGGCGGAGGGCACCGGGGAGCTGTTTTTT. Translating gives CASILWAEGTGELFF.

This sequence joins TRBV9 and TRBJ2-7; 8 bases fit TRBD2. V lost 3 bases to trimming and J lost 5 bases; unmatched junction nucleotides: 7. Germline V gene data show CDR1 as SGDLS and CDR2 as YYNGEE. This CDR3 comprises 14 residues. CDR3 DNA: TGTGCCAGCAGCGCAAGTAGCGGGATAGACGAGCAGTACTTC. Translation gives CASSASSGIDEQYF.

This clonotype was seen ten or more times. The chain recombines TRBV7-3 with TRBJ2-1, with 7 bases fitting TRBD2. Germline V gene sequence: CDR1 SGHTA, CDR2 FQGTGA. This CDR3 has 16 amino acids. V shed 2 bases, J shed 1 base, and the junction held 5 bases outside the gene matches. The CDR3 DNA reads TGTGCCAGCAGCTTAGGGGGGGGAGGTTCCTACAATGAGCAGTTCTTC. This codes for CASSLGGGGSYNEQFF.

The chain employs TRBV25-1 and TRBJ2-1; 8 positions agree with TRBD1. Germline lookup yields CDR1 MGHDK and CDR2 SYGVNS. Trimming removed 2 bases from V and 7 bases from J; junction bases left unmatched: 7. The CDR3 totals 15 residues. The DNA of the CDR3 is TGTGCCAGCAGTGAAGGGCAGGGGGCCTGGAATGAGCAGTTCTTC. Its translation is CASSEGQGAWNEQFF.

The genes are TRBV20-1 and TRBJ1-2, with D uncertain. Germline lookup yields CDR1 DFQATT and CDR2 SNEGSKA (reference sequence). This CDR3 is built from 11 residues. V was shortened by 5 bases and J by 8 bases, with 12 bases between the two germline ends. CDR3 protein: CSAPVYRGYTF. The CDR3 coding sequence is TGCAGTGCTCCCGTCTACCGGGGCTACACCTTC.

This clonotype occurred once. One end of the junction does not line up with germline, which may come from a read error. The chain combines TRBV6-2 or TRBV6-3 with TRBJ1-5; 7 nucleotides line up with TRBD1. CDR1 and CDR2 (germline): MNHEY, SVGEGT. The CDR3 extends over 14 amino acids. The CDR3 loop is CASRDSTSGQTQHF. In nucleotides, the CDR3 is TGTGCTAGCAGGGACAGCACCAGCGGTCAGACCCAGCATTTT.

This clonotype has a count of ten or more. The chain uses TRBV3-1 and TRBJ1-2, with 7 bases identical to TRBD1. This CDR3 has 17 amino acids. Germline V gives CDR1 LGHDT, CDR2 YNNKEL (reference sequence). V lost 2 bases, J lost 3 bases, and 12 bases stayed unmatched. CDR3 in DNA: TGTGCCAGCAGCCAAAGCCCGACTTTTACAGGGGACTATGGCTACACCTTC. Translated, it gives CASSQSPTFTGDYGYTF.

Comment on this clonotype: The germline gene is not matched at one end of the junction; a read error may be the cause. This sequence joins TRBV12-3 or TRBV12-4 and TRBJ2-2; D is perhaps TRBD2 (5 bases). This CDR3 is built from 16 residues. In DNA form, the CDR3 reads TGTGCCAGCGGTTTAGGTTCGTGGTCCGGGATGGGGGAGCTGTTTTTT. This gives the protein CASGLGSWSGMGELFF.

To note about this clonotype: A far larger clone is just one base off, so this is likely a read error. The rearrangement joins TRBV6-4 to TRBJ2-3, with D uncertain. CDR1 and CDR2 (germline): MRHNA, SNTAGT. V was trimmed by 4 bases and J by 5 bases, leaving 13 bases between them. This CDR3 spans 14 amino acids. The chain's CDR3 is CASSAPSGEDTQYF. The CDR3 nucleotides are TGTGCCAGCAGTGCCCCTTCTGGGGAAGATACGCAGTATTTT.

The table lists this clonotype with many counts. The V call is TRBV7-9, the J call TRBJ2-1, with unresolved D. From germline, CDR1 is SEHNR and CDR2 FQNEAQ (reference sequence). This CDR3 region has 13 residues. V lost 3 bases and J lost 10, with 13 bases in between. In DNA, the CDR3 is TGTGCCAGCAGCTTTGATGGGTATCCGGAGCAGTTCTTC. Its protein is CASSFDGYPEQFF. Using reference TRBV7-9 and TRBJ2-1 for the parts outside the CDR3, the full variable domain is DTGVSQNPRHKITKRGQNVTFRCDPISEHNRLYWYRQTLGQGPEFLTYFQNEAQLEKSRLLSDRFSAERPKGSFSTLEIQRTEQGDSAMYLCASSFDGYPEQFFGPGTRLTVL.

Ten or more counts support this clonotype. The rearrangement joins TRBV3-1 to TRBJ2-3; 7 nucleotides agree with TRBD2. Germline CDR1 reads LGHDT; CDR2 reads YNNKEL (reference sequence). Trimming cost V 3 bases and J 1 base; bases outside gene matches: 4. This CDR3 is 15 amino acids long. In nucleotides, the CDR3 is TGTGCCAGCAGCCAGAGAGCGGGACGCACAGATACGCAGTATTTT. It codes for CASSQRAGRTDTQYF.